This paragraph covers one T cell receptor (beta chain) sequence. The repertoire was sequenced with immunoSEQ multiplex PCR; TCRdb's copy has only in-frame clones and lacks some. Here the sample spans fewer than 8,500 clones, around 80% being singletons. This entry comes from a study of immune evolution from preneoplasia to lung adenocarcinoma. Germline lookup yields CDR1 MNHNS and CDR2 SASEGT. The V end was cut by 1 base, the J end by 2 bases, with 11 bases between. The CDR3 loop spans 15 amino acids. The sample was FFPE minimally invasive lung adenocarcinoma tissue. The sequence came from a donor older than 65 with lung adenocarcinoma. The chain carries TRBV6-1 and TRBJ1-2, with D possibly matching TRBD1 (6 bases). The CDR3 region is CASSEETGVNYGYTF. The DNA for the CDR3 is TGTGCCAGCAGTGAAGAGACAGGCGTAAACTATGGCTACACCTTC.